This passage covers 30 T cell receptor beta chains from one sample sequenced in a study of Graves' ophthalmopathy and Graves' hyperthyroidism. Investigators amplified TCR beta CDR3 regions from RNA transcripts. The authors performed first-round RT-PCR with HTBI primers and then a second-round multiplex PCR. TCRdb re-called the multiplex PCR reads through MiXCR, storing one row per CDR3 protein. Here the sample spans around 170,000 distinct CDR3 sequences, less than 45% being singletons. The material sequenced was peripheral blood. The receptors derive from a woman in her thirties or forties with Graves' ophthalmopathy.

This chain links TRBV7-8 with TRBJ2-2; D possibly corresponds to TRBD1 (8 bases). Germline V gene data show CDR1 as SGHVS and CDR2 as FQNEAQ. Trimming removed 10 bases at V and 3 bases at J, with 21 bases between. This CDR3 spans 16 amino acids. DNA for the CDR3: TGTGCCACCGAAGAAAGGACAGGGAGGGACACCGGGGAGCTGTTTTTT. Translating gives CATEERTGRDTGELFF.

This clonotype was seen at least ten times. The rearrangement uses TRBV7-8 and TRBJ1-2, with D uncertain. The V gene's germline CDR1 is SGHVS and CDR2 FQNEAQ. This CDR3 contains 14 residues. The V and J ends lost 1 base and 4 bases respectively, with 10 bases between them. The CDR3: CASSLEVDSYGYTF. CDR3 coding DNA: TGTGCCAGCAGCTTAGAGGTTGATTCCTATGGCTACACCTTC.

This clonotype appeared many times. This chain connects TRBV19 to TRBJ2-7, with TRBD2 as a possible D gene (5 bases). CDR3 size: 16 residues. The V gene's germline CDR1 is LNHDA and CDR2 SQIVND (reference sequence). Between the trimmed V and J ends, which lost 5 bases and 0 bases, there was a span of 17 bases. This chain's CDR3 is CASSPTDLPTSYEQYF. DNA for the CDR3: TGTGCCAGTAGTCCCACGGACTTACCAACCTCCTACGAGCAGTACTTC.

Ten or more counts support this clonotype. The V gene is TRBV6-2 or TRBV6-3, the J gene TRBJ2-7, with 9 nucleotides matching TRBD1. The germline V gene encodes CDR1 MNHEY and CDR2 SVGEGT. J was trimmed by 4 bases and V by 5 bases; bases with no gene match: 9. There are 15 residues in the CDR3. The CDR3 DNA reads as TGTGCCAGCAGTCACCCGGGACAGGGTGTGTACGAGCAGTACTTC. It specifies CASSHPGQGVYEQYF.

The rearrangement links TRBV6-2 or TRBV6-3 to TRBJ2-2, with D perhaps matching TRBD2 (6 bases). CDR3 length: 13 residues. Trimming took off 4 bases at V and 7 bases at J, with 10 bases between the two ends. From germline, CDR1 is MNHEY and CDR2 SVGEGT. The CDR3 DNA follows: TGTGCCAGCAGTTGGAGCGGGCTCGGGGAGCTGTTTTTT. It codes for CASSWSGLGELFF.

CDR3 in DNA: TGTGCCAGCAGCACCGGGGACAGTTATGGCTACACCTTC. This translates into CASSTGDSYGYTF. The chain uses TRBV6-1 and TRBJ1-2, with 7 bases lining up with TRBD1. The germline gives CDR1 MNHNS, CDR2 SASEGT. J gave up 5 bases and V 6 bases, and 6 bases lay outside the gene matches. The CDR3 totals 13 residues.

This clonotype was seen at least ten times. CDR3 amino acids: CSAKDIGGPDSYEQYF. The CDR3 DNA reads TGCAGTGCTAAAGATATAGGGGGACCCGACTCCTACGAGCAGTACTTC. The J gene is TRBJ2-7, the V gene TRBV20-1; maybe TRBD1 (6 bases). The CDR3 has 16 residues. Looked up from germline, CDR1 is DFQATT and CDR2 is SNEGSKA (reference sequence). Deletions cut 4 bases from V and 0 bases from J, with 19 bases between.

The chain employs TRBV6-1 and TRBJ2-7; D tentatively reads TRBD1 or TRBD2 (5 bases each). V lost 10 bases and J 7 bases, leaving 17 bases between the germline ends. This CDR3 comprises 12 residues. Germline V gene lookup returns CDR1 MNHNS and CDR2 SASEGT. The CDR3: CATTGKRGEQYF. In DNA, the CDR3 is TGTGCCACCACAGGTAAACGGGGTGAGCAGTACTTC.

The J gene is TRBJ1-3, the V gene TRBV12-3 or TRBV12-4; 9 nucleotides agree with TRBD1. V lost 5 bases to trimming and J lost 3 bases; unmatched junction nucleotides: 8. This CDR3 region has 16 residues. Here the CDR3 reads CASSPRDRAGGNTIYF. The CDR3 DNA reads TGTGCCAGCAGTCCTCGGGACAGGGCGGGTGGAAACACCATATATTTT.

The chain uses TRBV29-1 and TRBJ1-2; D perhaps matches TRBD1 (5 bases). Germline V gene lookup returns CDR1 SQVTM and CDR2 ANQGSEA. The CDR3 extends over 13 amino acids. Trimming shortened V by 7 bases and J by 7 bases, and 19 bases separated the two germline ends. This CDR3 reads CSAIVGTVGGYTF. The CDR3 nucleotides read TGCAGCGCGATAGTGGGGACCGTGGGTGGCTACACCTTC.

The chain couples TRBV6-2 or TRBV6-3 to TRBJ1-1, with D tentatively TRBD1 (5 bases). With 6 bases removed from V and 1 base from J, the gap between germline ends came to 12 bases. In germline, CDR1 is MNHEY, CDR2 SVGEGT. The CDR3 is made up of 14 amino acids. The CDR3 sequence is CASSRGQPNTEAFF. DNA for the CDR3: TGTGCCAGCAGCAGAGGACAACCGAACACTGAAGCTTTCTTT.

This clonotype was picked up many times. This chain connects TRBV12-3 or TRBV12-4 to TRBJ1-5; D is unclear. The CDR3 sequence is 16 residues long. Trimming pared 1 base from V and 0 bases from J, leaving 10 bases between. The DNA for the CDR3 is TGTGCCAGCAGTTTAGAGCGACGGTATAGCAATCAGCCCCAGCATTTT. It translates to CASSLERRYSNQPQHF.

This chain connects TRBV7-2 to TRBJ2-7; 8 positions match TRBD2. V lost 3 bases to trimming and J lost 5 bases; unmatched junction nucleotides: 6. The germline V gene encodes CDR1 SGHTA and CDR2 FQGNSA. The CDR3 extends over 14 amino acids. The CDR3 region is CASSFSSSGNEQYF. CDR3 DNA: TGTGCCAGCAGCTTTAGTAGTAGCGGGAACGAGCAGTACTTC.

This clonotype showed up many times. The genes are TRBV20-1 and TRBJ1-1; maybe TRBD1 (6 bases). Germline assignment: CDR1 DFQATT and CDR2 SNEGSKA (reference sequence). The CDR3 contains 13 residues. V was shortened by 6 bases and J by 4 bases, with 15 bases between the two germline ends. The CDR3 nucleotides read TGCAGTGCAAACAGGGTAGGGGGCACTGAAGCTTTCTTT. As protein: CSANRVGGTEAFF.

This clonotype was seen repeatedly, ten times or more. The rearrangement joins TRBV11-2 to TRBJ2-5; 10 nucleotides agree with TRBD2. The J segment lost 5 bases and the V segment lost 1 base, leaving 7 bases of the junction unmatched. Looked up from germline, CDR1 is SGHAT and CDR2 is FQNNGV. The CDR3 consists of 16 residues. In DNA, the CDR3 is TGTGCCAGCAGCTTAGTTATGAGCGGGGGGGTGGAGACCCAGTACTTC. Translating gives CASSLVMSGGVETQYF.

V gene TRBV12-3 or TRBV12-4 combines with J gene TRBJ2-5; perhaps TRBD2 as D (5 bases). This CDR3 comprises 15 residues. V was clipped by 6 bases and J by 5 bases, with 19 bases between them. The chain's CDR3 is CASSPPVWSGETQYF. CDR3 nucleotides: TGTGCCAGCAGCCCTCCCGTTTGGTCGGGGGAGACCCAGTACTTC.

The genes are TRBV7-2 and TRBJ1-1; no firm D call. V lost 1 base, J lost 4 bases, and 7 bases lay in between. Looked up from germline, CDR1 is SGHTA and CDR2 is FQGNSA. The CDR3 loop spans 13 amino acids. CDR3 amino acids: CASSLGDSTEAFF. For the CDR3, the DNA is TGTGCCAGCAGCTTAGGTGATAGCACTGAAGCTTTCTTT.

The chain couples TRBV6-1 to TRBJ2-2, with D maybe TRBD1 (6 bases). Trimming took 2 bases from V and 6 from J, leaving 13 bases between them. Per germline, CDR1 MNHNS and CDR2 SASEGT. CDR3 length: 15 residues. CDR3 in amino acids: CASSEWQGPAGELFF. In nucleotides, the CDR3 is TGTGCCAGCAGTGAATGGCAGGGGCCCGCCGGGGAGCTGTTTTTT.

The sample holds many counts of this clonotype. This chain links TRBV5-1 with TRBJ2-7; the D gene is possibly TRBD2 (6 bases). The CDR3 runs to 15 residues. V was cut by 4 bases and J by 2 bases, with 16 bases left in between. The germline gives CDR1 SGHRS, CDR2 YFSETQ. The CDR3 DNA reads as TGCGCCAGCAGCGATAGAAGCGGGCCGACCTACGAGCAGTACTTC. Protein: CASSDRSGPTYEQYF.

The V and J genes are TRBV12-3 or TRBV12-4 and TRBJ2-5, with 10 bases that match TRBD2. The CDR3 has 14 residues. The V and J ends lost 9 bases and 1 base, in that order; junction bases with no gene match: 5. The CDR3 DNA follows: TGTGCCAGTAGATCTAGCGGGGGCCAAGAGACCCAGTACTTC. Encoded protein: CASRSSGGQETQYF.

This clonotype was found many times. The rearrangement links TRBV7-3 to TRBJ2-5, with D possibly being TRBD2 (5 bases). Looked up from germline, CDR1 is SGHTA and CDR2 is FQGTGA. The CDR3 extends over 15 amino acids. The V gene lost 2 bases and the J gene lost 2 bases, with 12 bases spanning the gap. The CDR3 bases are TGTGCCAGCAGCTTATTTTTTTCGGGGCAAGAGACCCAGTACTTC. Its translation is CASSLFFSGQETQYF.

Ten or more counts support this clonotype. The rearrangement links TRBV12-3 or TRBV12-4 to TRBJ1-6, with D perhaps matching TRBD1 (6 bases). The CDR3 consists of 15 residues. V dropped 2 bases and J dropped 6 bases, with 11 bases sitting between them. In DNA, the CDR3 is TGTGCCAGCAGTTTAAATCCCAGGGGTAATTCACCCCTCCACTTT. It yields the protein CASSLNPRGNSPLHF.

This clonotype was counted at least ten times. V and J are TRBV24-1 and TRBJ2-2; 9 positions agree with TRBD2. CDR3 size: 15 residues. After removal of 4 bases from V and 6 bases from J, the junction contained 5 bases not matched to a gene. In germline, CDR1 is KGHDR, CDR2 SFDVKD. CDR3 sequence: CATSETSGFAGELFF. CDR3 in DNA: TGTGCCACCAGTGAAACTAGCGGGTTCGCCGGGGAGCTGTTTTTT.

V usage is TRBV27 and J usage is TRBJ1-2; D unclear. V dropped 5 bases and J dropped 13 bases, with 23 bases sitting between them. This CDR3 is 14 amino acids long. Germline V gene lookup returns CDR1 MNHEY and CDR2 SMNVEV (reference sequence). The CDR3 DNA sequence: TGTGCCAGCAGTCCCTACCACCGGGCTACAGACCTCACCTTC. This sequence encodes CASSPYHRATDLTF.

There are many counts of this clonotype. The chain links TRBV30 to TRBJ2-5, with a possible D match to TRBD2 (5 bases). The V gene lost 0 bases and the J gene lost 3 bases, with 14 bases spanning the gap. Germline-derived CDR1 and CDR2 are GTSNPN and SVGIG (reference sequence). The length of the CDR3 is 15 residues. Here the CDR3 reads CAWSVLGQEEETQYF. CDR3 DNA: TGTGCCTGGAGTGTACTCGGGCAGGAGGAAGAGACCCAGTACTTC. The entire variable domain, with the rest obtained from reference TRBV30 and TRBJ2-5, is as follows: SQTIHQWPATLVQPVGSPLSLECTVEGTSNPNLYWYRQAAGRGLQLLFYSVGIGQISSEVPQNLSASRPQDRQFILSSKKLLLSDSGFYLCAWSVLGQEEETQYFGPGTRLLVL.

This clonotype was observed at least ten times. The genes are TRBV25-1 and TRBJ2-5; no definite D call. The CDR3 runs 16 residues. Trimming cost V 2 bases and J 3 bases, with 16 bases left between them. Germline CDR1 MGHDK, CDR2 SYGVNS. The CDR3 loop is CASSELGGGAKETQYF. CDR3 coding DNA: TGTGCCAGCAGTGAACTGGGTGGTGGAGCTAAAGAGACCCAGTACTTC.

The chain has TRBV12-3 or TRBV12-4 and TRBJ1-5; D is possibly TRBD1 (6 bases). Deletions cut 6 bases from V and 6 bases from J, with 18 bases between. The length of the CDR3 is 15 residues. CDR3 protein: CASSPIQGGPQPQHF. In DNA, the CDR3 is TGTGCCAGCAGCCCCATACAGGGTGGTCCTCAGCCCCAGCATTTT.

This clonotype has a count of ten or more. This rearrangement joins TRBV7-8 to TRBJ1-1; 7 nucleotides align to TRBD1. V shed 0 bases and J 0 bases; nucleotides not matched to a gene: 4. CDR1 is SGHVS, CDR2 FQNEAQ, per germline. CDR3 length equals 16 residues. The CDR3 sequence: CASSLAPQGMNTEAFF. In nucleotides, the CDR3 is TGTGCCAGCAGCTTAGCCCCACAGGGGATGAACACTGAAGCTTTCTTT.

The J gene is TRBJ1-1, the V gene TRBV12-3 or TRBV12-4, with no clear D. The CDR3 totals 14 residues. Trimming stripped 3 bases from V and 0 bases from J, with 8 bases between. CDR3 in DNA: TGTGCCAGCAGTTTCCGGGGAGTGAACACTGAAGCTTTCTTT. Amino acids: CASSFRGVNTEAFF.

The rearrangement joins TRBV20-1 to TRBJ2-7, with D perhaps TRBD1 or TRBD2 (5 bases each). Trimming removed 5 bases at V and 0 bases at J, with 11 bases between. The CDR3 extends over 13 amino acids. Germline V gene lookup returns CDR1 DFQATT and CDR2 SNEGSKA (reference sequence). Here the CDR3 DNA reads TGCAGTGCTTGGGACGGCCACTCCTACGAGCAGTACTTC. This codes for CSAWDGHSYEQYF.